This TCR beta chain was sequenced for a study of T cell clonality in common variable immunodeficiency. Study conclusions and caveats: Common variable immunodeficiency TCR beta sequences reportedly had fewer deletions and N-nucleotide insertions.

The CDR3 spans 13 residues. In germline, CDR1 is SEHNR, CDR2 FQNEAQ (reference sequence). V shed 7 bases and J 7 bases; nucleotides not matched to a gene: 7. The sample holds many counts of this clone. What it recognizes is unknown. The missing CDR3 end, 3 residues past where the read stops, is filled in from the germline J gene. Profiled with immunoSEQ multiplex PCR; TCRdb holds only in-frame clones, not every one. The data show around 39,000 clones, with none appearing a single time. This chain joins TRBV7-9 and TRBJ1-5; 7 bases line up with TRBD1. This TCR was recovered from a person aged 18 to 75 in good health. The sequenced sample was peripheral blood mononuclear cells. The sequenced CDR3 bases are TGTGCCAGCAACCGGGACAGCGGCCAGCCC. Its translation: CASNRDSGQP. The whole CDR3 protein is CASNRDSGQPQHF.